A selection of T cell receptor beta chains follows, all from one sample in a study of T cells in Graves' hyperthyroidism and ophthalmopathy. MiXCR, applied by TCRdb to the multiplex PCR reads, yields one record per CDR3 protein. The sample has approximately 640,000 distinct CDR3 sequences; about 16% are singletons. The source material was blood. All receptors derive from a woman in her thirties with Graves' hyperthyroidism. The CDR3 runs from the conserved cysteine through the conserved F or W. D genes are given only for firm matches. Clone size, where shown, is once, few, many, or a class for clones that have expanded.

V gene	clone size	J gene	D gene	CDR3 length	CDR3 protein	CDR3 DNA
TRBV11-3	many	TRBJ2-1	TRBD2	18	CASSLGRREAVLGNEQFF	TGTGCCAGCAGCTTGGGGAGGCGGGAGGCGGTGTTAGGCAATGAGCAGTTCTTC
TRBV27	many	TRBJ1-5	TRBD1	16	CASSLYGTGGNQPQHF	TGTGCCAGCAGTTTATACGGGACAGGGGGCAATCAGCCCCAGCATTTT
TRBV19	NA	TRBJ2-7	NA	15	CASSSSSGYSYEQYF	TGTGCCAGTAGTTCCTCAAGCGGTTACTCCTACGAGCAGTATTTC
TRBV6-2/TRBV6-3	NA	TRBJ2-2	NA	15	CASSYLPVASGELFF	TGTGCCAGCAGTTATCTGCCAGTCGCATCTGGGGAGCTGTTTTTT
TRBV29-1	many	TRBJ2-7	NA	14	CSVSPVQGSYEQYF	TGCAGCGTTTCCCCCGTACAGGGAAGCTACGAGCAGTACTTC
TRBV7-2	NA	TRBJ2-3	NA	14	CASSQSGPSPNKYF	TGCGCCAGCAGCCAATCAGGGCCTAGCCCCAACAAGTATTTT
TRBV29-1	many	TRBJ1-1	NA	12	CSVVKDNTEAFF	TGCAGCGTTGTTAAGGATAACACTGAAGCTTTCTTT
TRBV28	many	TRBJ2-2	TRBD2	21	CASRGQGAMTSGRANTGELFF	TGTGCCAGCAGGGGCCAGGGGGCCATGACTAGCGGGAGGGCGAACACCGGGGAGCTGTTTTTT
TRBV7-9	few	TRBJ2-3	TRBD2	15	CASSPNSGSTDTQYF	TGTGCCAGCAGCCCTAATAGCGGGAGCACAGATACGCAGTATTTT
TRBV2	few	TRBJ2-6	NA	16	CASRDGTGNGANVLTF	TGTGCCAGCAGAGACGGGACTGGGAACGGGGCCAACGTCCTGACTTTC
TRBV6-5	many	TRBJ2-1	TRBD2	16	CASSYARRTGGNEQFF	TGTGCCAGCAGTTACGCCCGCCGTACGGGAGGGAATGAGCAGTTCTTC
TRBV5-6	NA	TRBJ2-7	TRBD1	14	CASSKGQGAFEQYF	TGTGCCAGCAGCAAGGGACAGGGGGCATTCGAGCAGTACTTC
TRBV7-2	many	TRBJ2-1	TRBD2	15	CASSALAGAPGEQFF	TGTGCCAGCAGCGCACTAGCGGGAGCCCCCGGTGAGCAGTTCTTC
TRBV7-9	NA	TRBJ2-1	NA	13	CASSLVSSNEQFF	TGTGCCAGCAGCTTAGTTTCTAGCAATGAGCAGTTCTTC
TRBV20-1	many	TRBJ2-7	NA	12	CSAKEDSYEQYF	TGCAGTGCTAAGGAGGACTCCTACGAGCAGTACTTC
TRBV7-6	few	TRBJ1-2	TRBD1	15	CASSLLGTGSYGYTF	TGTGCCAGCAGCTTATTGGGGACAGGGAGCTATGGCTACACCTTC
TRBV29-1	NA	TRBJ2-7	TRBD1	11	CSVDREWEQYF	TGCAGCGTCGACAGGGAGTGGGAGCAGTACTTC
TRBV12-3/TRBV12-4	many	TRBJ1-1	NA	13	CASREYGLQEAFF	TGTGCCAGCAGAGAGTACGGGTTACAAGAAGCTTTCTTT
TRBV12-3/TRBV12-4	many	TRBJ2-1	NA	15	CASSGGLIAYNEQFF	TGTGCCAGCAGCGGTGGACTGATTGCCTACAATGAGCAGTTCTTC
TRBV6-2/TRBV6-3	few	TRBJ2-3	TRBD1	16	CASSSSSGIRGDTQYF	TGTGCCAGCAGCTCAAGTTCCGGGATCAGGGGGGATACGCAGTATTTT
TRBV2	many	TRBJ1-2	NA	14	CASRGPGTYYGYTF	TGTGCCAGCAGGGGACCCGGAACCTACTATGGCTACACCTTC